The 20 T cell receptor beta chains below come from one sample, sequenced in a study of T cells in pancreatic ductal adenocarcinoma. The selected patients with pancreatic ductal adenocarcinoma had surgery but no neoadjuvant therapy. Some clones are missing from TCRdb's copy, which holds only in-frame ones; the method was immunoSEQ multiplex PCR. Among 4,500 to 6,000 clones listed, 70% to 90% were seen once. The sequencing input was pancreatic tumor tissue. The receptors come from a human donor with pancreatic ductal adenocarcinoma.

J is TRBJ1-1 and V is TRBV5-1; 7 bases map to TRBD1. CDR3 length equals 16 residues. CDR1 is SGHRS, CDR2 YFSETQ, per germline. With 4 bases clipped from V and 4 bases from J, the junction kept 13 bases outside the gene matches. The CDR3 DNA reads as TGCGCCAGCAGCGCTGGGGTCCAGGGGGTGGGCACTGAAGCTTTCTTT. Its translation: CASSAGVQGVGTEAFF.

This clone was detected only a few times. The gene calls are TRBV2 and TRBJ2-7; no definite D call. The CDR3 extends over 10 amino acids. Looked up from germline, CDR1 is SNHLY and CDR2 is FYNNEI. V was shortened by 6 bases and J by 9 bases, with 9 bases between the two germline ends. Here the CDR3 DNA reads TGTGCCAGCAGCGCCCCGGGGCAGTACTTC. Amino acid sequence: CASSAPGQYF.

The gene calls are TRBV5-5 and TRBJ1-5; D is ambiguous. CDR3 length: 13 residues. V lost 2 bases to trimming and J lost 7 bases, with 10 bases between them. Germline CDR1 and CDR2: SGHKS and YYEKEE (reference sequence). The CDR3 sequence: CASSFMDGQPQHF. The CDR3 DNA reads TGTGCCAGCAGCTTTATGGACGGACAGCCCCAGCATTTT.

CDR3: CASKGVLVIYEQYF. CDR3 DNA: TGTGCCAGCAAAGGGGTCCTCGTCATCTACGAGCAGTACTTC. The chain is built from TRBV6-1 and TRBJ2-7, with D perhaps matching TRBD1 (5 bases). The CDR3 extends over 14 amino acids. Trimming removed 7 bases at V and 3 bases at J, with 16 bases between. In germline, CDR1 is MNHNS, CDR2 SASEGT.

The rearrangement uses TRBV9 and TRBJ1-3, with 10 bases matching TRBD1. Germline CDR1 and CDR2: SGDLS and YYNGEE. J gave up 6 bases and V 3 bases, and 9 bases lay outside the gene matches. The CDR3 covers 16 residues. This chain's CDR3 is CASSASLTGGENTIYF. The CDR3, as DNA: TGTGCCAGCAGCGCGAGTTTGACAGGGGGCGAAAACACCATATATTTT.

This clone was seen only a few times. The chain is built from TRBV11-3 and TRBJ2-3; 7 bases agree with TRBD2. The CDR3 sequence is 14 residues long. Germline trimming cut 5 bases from V and 15 bases from J; bases unmatched to any gene: 17. Germline lookup yields CDR1 SGHNT and CDR2 YENEEA. The CDR3 nucleotides read TGTGCCAGCAGCGCCCGAGCTGGGGAGGGCCTTGTTTATTTT. Its protein product is CASSARAGEGLVYF.

V usage is TRBV14 and J usage is TRBJ1-5; D remains unclear. With 1 base removed from V and 7 bases from J, the gap between germline ends came to 14 bases. The V gene's germline CDR1 is SGHDN and CDR2 FVKESK. The CDR3 spans 15 residues. CDR3 bases: TGTGCCAGCAGCCAAGTTAATTTTATCGACCAGCCCCAGCATTTT. It encodes CASSQVNFIDQPQHF.

The rearrangement uses TRBV5-5 and TRBJ2-2; unclear D gene. Germline V gene lookup returns CDR1 SGHKS and CDR2 YYEKEE (reference sequence). The CDR3 spans 13 residues. The germline V and J ends were trimmed by 1 base and 7 bases, with 8 bases remaining between them. CDR3 in DNA: TGTGCCAGCAGCTTGATGACATTCGGGGAGCTGTTTTTT. It codes for CASSLMTFGELFF.

This clone has only one observation. V usage is TRBV6-5 and J usage is TRBJ2-7; D assignment may be TRBD1 or TRBD2 (5 bases each). Germline assignment: CDR1 MNHEY and CDR2 SVGAGI. This CDR3 has 15 amino acids. Trimming cost V 0 bases and J 4 bases, with 13 bases left between them. The CDR3 DNA follows: TGTGCCAGCAGTTACTCGATCGAGGGACCTTACGAGCAGTACTTC. The encoded protein is CASSYSIEGPYEQYF.

This chain uses TRBV5-1 with TRBJ1-2, with a possible D match to TRBD1 (5 bases). CDR1 and CDR2 (germline): SGHRS, YFSETQ. This CDR3 contains 17 residues. V was pared by 0 bases and J by 1 base, with 16 bases between. CDR3 protein: CASSLAGAWGDNYGYTF. The CDR3 coding sequence is TGCGCCAGCAGCTTGGCCGGGGCTTGGGGCGATAACTATGGCTACACCTTC.

The chain recombines TRBV7-9 with TRBJ1-6, with 7 bases aligning to TRBD1. V lost 5 bases, J lost 10 bases, and 8 bases stayed unmatched. Germline CDR1 reads SEHNR; CDR2 reads FQNEAQ (reference sequence). The CDR3 runs 14 residues. For the CDR3, the DNA is TGTGCCAGCAGCGGTCAGGGGGACCTGTCACCCCTCCACTTT. It translates to CASSGQGDLSPLHF.

The chain employs TRBV7-9 and TRBJ1-5; tentative D call: TRBD1 (5 bases). Trimming took off 2 bases at V and 1 base at J, with 9 bases between the two ends. Germline CDR1 SEHNR, CDR2 FQNEAQ (reference sequence). CDR3 length equals 15 residues. The CDR3 protein is CASSLNGGSNQPQHF. The CDR3 DNA sequence: TGTGCCAGCAGCTTAAATGGGGGGAGCAATCAGCCCCAGCATTTT.

V and J are TRBV18 and TRBJ1-2, with D possibly being TRBD1 (5 bases). Germline assignment: CDR1 KGHSH and CDR2 LQKENI. V shed 3 bases and J shed 3 bases, with 14 bases lying between them. The CDR3 loop spans 15 amino acids. The CDR3, as DNA: TGTGCCAGCTCACCGGCAGGGAACCTGGACTATGGCTACACCTTC. Translating gives CASSPAGNLDYGYTF.

The chain recombines TRBV5-1 with TRBJ2-7, with D perhaps matching TRBD1 (6 bases). There are 13 residues in the CDR3. CDR1 SGHRS and CDR2 YFSETQ come from the germline V gene. V was shortened by 2 bases and J by 4 bases, with 10 bases between the two germline ends. The CDR3 DNA sequence: TGCGCCAGCAGCTTTCAGGGGCAATACGAGCAGTACTTC. Translated: CASSFQGQYEQYF.

This chain links TRBV2 with TRBJ1-4; 7 bases match TRBD1. With V trimmed by 0 bases and J by 8 bases, 9 bases remained unmatched. The CDR3 runs 16 residues. The V gene's germline CDR1 is SNHLY and CDR2 FYNNEI. CDR3 sequence: CASSEAGQARNEKLFF. As DNA, the CDR3 is TGTGCCAGCAGTGAAGCCGGACAGGCCCGAAACGAAAAACTGTTTTTT.

The rearrangement joins TRBV6-5 to TRBJ1-4; weak D call: TRBD1 (5 bases). CDR1 MNHEY and CDR2 SVGAGI come from the germline V gene. V was cut by 0 bases and J by 6 bases, with 14 bases left in between. The CDR3 sequence is 16 residues long. The CDR3 sequence is CASSYSSVGGYEKLFF. For the CDR3, the DNA is TGTGCCAGCAGTTACTCGTCCGTGGGGGGGTATGAAAAACTGTTTTTT.

This clone showed up just a few times. The genes are TRBV7-2 and TRBJ2-3, with 8 positions matching TRBD2. Germline loops: CDR1 SGHTA, CDR2 FQGNSA. CDR3 length equals 15 residues. Losses at the gene ends were 3 bases for V and 0 bases for J; bases not matched to a gene: 2. CDR3 in amino acids: CASSFTSGSTDTQYF. The CDR3 coding sequence is TGTGCCAGCAGCTTCACTAGCGGAAGCACAGATACGCAGTATTTT.

This clone occurred once. The rearrangement joins TRBV27 to TRBJ2-1, with no clear D. The CDR3 consists of 14 residues. CDR1 and CDR2 from the germline V gene are MNHEY and SMNVEV (reference sequence). V dropped 4 bases and J dropped 4 bases, with 11 bases sitting between them. CDR3 protein: CASSSHVRYNEQFF. CDR3 nucleotides: TGTGCCAGCAGTTCCCACGTTAGGTACAATGAGCAGTTCTTC.

The rearrangement joins TRBV5-1 to TRBJ2-5, with D possibly matching TRBD2 (6 bases). CDR3 size: 13 residues. The V gene lost 0 bases and the J gene lost 7 bases, with 10 bases spanning the gap. The germline CDR1 and CDR2 sequences are SGHRS and YFSETQ. CDR3 protein: CASSLGMGGTQYF. CDR3 DNA: TGCGCCAGCAGCTTGGGGATGGGAGGGACCCAGTACTTC.

This clone appeared a single time. V and J are TRBV6-5 and TRBJ1-2; TRBD1 agrees at 7 bases. In germline, CDR1 is MNHEY, CDR2 SVGAGI. Unmatched junction bases numbered 7, after V lost 6 bases and J lost 6 bases. The length of the CDR3 is 13 residues. The chain's CDR3 is CASRTGASNGYTF. CDR3 sequence (DNA): TGTGCCAGCAGAACAGGGGCCTCAAATGGCTACACCTTC.